The clone carrying this TCR beta chain was detected only a few times. Given a much more abundant clone one base away, this may be a read error. TCR beta CDR3 regions were amplified from RNA. RT-PCR in the first round (using the HTBI primer set) targeted the TCR CDR3. Via MiXCR, TCRdb re-called the multiplex PCR reads, giving one row per CDR3 protein. The data contain hundreds of thousands of distinct CDR3 sequences, roughly 14% of them singletons. This specimen belongs to a study of T cells in Graves' hyperthyroidism and ophthalmopathy. Losses at the gene ends were 1 base for V and 5 bases for J; bases not matched to a gene: 1. Germline assignment: CDR1 SNHLY and CDR2 FYNNEI. The CDR3 loop spans 13 amino acids. Based on clinical symptoms, serum thyroxine and TRAb, thyroid ultrasound and orbital computed tomography, diagnoses were reached.

The origin of this receptor is a woman aged 40 to 50 with Graves' ophthalmopathy. The chain uses TRBV2 and TRBJ2-5, with 7 positions matching TRBD2. Material: blood. The CDR3, as DNA: TGTGCCAGCAGTGAAGGGACTAGGGAGACCCAGTACTTC. It yields the protein CASSEGTRETQYF.